Below are 11 T cell receptor beta chains sequenced from a single sample in a study of cytomegalovirus exposure and HLA in healthy donors. Primers: 60 Vbeta forward and 13 Jbeta reverse. The data were produced by immunoSEQ multiplex PCR, yet TCRdb's version contains in-frame clones alone and is incomplete. The sample holds about 130,000 clones, roughly 17% seen once. Sample: PBMCs. Receptors were obtained from a female donor in good health and CMV-seropositive.

Only a few counts were recorded for this clone. The rearrangement joins TRBV6-1 to TRBJ1-5; maybe TRBD1 (6 bases). Germline values: CDR1 MNHNS, CDR2 SASEGT. The CDR3 loop spans 13 amino acids. The germline V and J ends were trimmed by 9 bases and 4 bases, with 13 bases remaining between them. CDR3 in DNA: TGTGCCAGTAGAGGACAGCCAAATCAGCCCCAGCATTTT. Translated, it gives CASRGQPNQPQHF.

The chain recombines TRBV2 with TRBJ2-4; weak D call: TRBD1 (6 bases). The CDR3 length is 14 residues. V lost 6 bases, J lost 4 bases, and 13 bases lay in between. Per germline, CDR1 SNHLY and CDR2 FYNNEI. The CDR3 spells CASRSGQPKNIQYF. In DNA form, the CDR3 reads TGTGCCAGCAGGTCGGGACAACCGAAAAACATTCAGTACTTC.

This clone was observed a few times. This sequence joins TRBV30 and TRBJ2-5; D might be TRBD1 (5 bases). The CDR3 has 14 residues. The V end was cut by 3 bases, the J end by 3 bases, with 14 bases between. From germline, CDR1 is GTSNPN and CDR2 SVGIG (reference sequence). The CDR3 sequence: CAWRVREQEETQYF. CDR3 sequence (DNA): TGTGCCTGGAGGGTCAGGGAACAAGAAGAGACCCAGTACTTC.

This clone came up a few times. This chain connects TRBV4-3 to TRBJ2-5; possibly TRBD1 for D (6 bases). CDR3 length: 14 residues. The V gene's germline CDR1 is LGHNA and CDR2 YSLEER. V was pared by 4 bases and J by 1 base, with 10 bases between. In DNA, the CDR3 is TGCGCCAGCAGCCTACAGGGTCCCCAAGAGACCCAGTACTTC. Protein product: CASSLQGPQETQYF.

This clone was detected only a few times. The chain employs TRBV5-1 and TRBJ2-7; 7 bases are a match to TRBD2. This CDR3 has 14 residues. V shed 0 bases and J 5 bases; nucleotides not matched to a gene: 5. In germline, CDR1 is SGHRS, CDR2 YFSETQ. CDR3: CASSLAPGRDEQYF. The CDR3 nucleotides read TGCGCCAGCAGCTTGGCCCCTGGGAGGGACGAGCAGTACTTC.

The chain combines TRBV2 with TRBJ2-1; TRBD2 matches at 9 bases. V was clipped by 3 bases and J by 7 bases; unmatched bases: 7. Germline V gene lookup returns CDR1 SNHLY and CDR2 FYNNEI. CDR3 length: 15 residues. The CDR3, as DNA: TGTGCCAGCAGTGAGGGTAGCGGGGGTGTGAATGAGCAGTTCTTC. Translated, it gives CASSEGSGGVNEQFF.

The chain carries TRBV28 and TRBJ1-5, with D unresolved. The CDR3 length is 13 residues. Trimming left V 9 bases short and J 5 bases short, with 14 bases between. Germline values: CDR1 MDHEN, CDR2 SYDVKM. The CDR3 region is CASRYRSYQPQHF. For the CDR3, the DNA is TGTGCCAGTCGCTACCGGTCCTATCAGCCCCAGCATTTT.

The V gene is TRBV2, the J gene TRBJ2-1, with a tentative D call TRBD2 (7 bases). The germline V gene has CDR1 SNHLY and CDR2 FYNNEI. Trimming shortened V by 4 bases and J by 2 bases, and 18 bases separated the two germline ends. CDR3 length: 17 residues. CDR3 DNA: TGTGCCAGCAGTGTTATTTATAGGGGGGGCACCTACAATGAGCAGTTCTTC. It translates to CASSVIYRGGTYNEQFF.

The CDR3 DNA is TGCGCCAGCAGCTTGGAAGGGGGCATGGTGGACTATGGCTACACCTTC. Translation: CASSLEGGMVDYGYTF. The rearrangement joins TRBV5-1 to TRBJ1-2, with 7 bases lining up with TRBD1. Germline CDR1 is SGHRS and CDR2 is YFSETQ. There are 16 residues in the CDR3. V lost 0 bases to trimming and J lost 3 bases; unmatched junction nucleotides: 8.

This clone was observed a single time. The genes are TRBV7-2 and TRBJ2-7; TRBD2 agrees at 7 bases. This CDR3 region has 16 residues. The germline CDR1 and CDR2 sequences are SGHTA and FQGNSA. With V trimmed by 1 base and J by 5 bases, 11 bases remained unmatched. This chain's CDR3 is CASSLVPRAGVHEQYF. The CDR3 DNA is TGTGCCAGCAGCTTAGTGCCGCGGGCGGGAGTGCACGAGCAGTACTTC. The whole variable domain, filled in from reference TRBV7-2 and TRBJ2-7, reads GAGVSQSPSNKVTEKGKDVELRCDPISGHTALYWYRQSLGQGLEFLIYFQGNSAPDKSGLPSDRFSAERTGGSVSTLTIQRTQQEDSAVYLCASSLVPRAGVHEQYFGPGTRLTVT.

V usage is TRBV27 and J usage is TRBJ2-5; 9 nucleotides match TRBD2. The germline V gene has CDR1 MNHEY and CDR2 SMNVEV (reference sequence). The CDR3 totals 13 residues. V gave up 8 bases and J gave up 4 bases; unmatched junction bases: 5. CDR3 protein: CASGGRAGETQYF. CDR3 nucleotides: TGTGCCAGCGGCGGGAGGGCGGGAGAGACCCAGTACTTC.